This TCR beta chain derives from a study of T cells after yellow fever vaccination. TCRdb analysed the 5' RACE reads with MiXCR anew, one entry per CDR3 protein. The sample gives 300,000 to 400,000 distinct CDR3 sequences, roughly 9.4% of which show up once; over 15% is in the top ten. V was pared by 1 base and J by 2 bases, with 9 bases between. This CDR3 spans 14 amino acids. Germline V gives CDR1 LGHNA, CDR2 YSLEER. Source: PBMCs, taken on the day of the first yellow fever vaccination. The V and J genes are TRBV4-3 and TRBJ2-7; perhaps TRBD1 as D (6 bases). The sequence derives from a man younger than 35 who received the YFV17D yellow fever vaccine. CDR3 loop: CASSQVKGAYEQYF. The CDR3 DNA reads TGCGCCAGCAGCCAAGTGAAGGGGGCCTACGAGCAGTACTTC.